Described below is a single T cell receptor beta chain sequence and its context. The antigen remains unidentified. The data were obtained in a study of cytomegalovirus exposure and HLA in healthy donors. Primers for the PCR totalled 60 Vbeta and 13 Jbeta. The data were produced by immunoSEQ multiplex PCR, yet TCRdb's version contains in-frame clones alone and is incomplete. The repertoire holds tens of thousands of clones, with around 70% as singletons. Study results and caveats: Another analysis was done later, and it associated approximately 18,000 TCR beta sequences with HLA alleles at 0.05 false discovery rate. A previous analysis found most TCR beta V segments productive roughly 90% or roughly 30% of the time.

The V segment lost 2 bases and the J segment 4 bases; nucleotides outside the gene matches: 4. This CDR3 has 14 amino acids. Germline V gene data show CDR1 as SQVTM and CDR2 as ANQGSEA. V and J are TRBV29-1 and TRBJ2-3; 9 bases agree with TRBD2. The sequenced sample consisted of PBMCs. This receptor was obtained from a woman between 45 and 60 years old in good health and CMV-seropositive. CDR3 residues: CSVERRGGADTQYF. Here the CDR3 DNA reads TGCAGCGTTGAACGGCGGGGGGGCGCAGATACGCAGTATTTT.